This record concerns one T cell receptor beta chain sequence. Time point specified: blood from clinic visit 5 months post-surgery; TSC patient then seizure free. V lost 5 bases, J lost 2 bases, and 5 bases stayed unmatched. The CDR3 contains 14 residues. Germline-derived CDR1 and CDR2 are MDHEN and SYDVKM. The sample comes from a study of brain T cells in children with intractable seizures. Clones were sequenced by immunoSEQ multiplex PCR, and TCRdb holds only the in-frame ones, with some missing. Among hundreds of thousands of clones listed, about 94% were seen once. The V call is TRBV28, the J call TRBJ2-7; 8 bases agree with TRBD1. The specimen was peripheral blood, collected around 5 months after surgery. The clonotype was recovered from a boy under two years old with tuberous sclerosis and intractable seizures. The CDR3, as DNA: TGTGCCAGCAGTATCGACAGGGGCACCTACGAGCAGTACTTC. It specifies CASSIDRGTYEQYF.